This T cell receptor beta chain was sequenced in a study of CD8+ T cells in alopecia areata. General study results and limits: Scalp sequencing also captures normal skin's resident alphabeta T cells. Researchers report lesional scalp, most notably alopecia totalis/universalis, outstripped normal scalp in clonality.

After isolation, RNA underwent reverse transcription to generate cDNA as the sequencing template. The assay was immunoSEQ multiplex PCR, and TCRdb's table has in-frame clones only and misses some. The sample has a few hundred thousand clones; roughly 56% are singletons. V lost 7 bases and J lost 4, with 10 bases in between. The germline gives CDR1 SQVTM, CDR2 ANQGSEA. The CDR3 sequence is 12 residues long. As for this clone: Its antigen is unknown.

What was sequenced was CD8+ T cells sorted from blood. The sequence was obtained from a human donor in good health. J is TRBJ2-2 and V is TRBV29-1, with D uncertain. This CDR3 reads CSAISGTGELFF. CDR3 bases: TGCAGCGCAATATCGGGCACCGGGGAGCTGTTTTTT.